This T cell receptor (beta chain) came from a study of response to subunit inactivated influenza vaccine (dated by TCRdb to 2016 to 2019). Some background on the complete study: Deep quantitative profiling of the T cell receptor repertoire was used in the study to follow responses to a trivalent subunit inactivated influenza vaccine.

In regard to this clonotype: What antigen it recognizes has not been identified. The sample holds no much larger clone one base away, and base qualities are not on file.

Points the paper makes about the study in general: It was suggested by the authors that each seasonal influenza vaccination may recruit only a limited number of new T cells.

The CDR3 measures 15 amino acids from cysteine to phenylalanine. Only the CDR3 region is kept as DNA, spanning 45 bases read in frame from base 1. V is cut by 6 bases and J by 7 bases, and the space between the germline ends is 20 bases. Library method: RT-PCR. The data were produced on an Illumina HiSeq 2500. TCRdb handled the public reads itself, with Q25 trimming in fastp and clone calling in MiXCR, and kept productive beta chains. Rows are unified per CDR3 protein, each entry keeping the most common DNA and genes. A total of 550,000 to 650,000 distinct CDR3 sequences appear in this sample, around 11% of them only once. Roughly 10% of the sample comes from the top ten.

Specimen: PBMCs from blood, collected on the day of vaccination. This sequence originates from a man aged 45-65 years who received an inactivated influenza vaccine. Donor details come from another sample of the same person, matched by shared clones. The chain links TRBV12-3 or TRBV12-4 with TRBJ2-3; TRBD2 is a possible D gene, resting on 6 matching bases. The DNA sequence is given as TGTGCCAGCAGGAGGGGCGGGAACCGACCTAATACGCAGTATTTT. The resulting protein is CASRRGGNRPNTQYF.